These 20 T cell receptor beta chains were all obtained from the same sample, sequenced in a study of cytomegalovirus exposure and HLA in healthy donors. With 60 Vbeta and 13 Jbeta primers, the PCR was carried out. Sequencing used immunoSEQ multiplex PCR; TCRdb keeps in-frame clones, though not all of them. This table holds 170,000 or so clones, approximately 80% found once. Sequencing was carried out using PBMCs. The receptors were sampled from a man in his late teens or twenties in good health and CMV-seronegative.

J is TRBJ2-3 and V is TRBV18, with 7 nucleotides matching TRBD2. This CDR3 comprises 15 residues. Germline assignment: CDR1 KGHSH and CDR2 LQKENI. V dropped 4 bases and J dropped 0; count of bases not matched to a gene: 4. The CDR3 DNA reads TGTGCCAGCTCACTAAGCGGGGCCAGCACAGATACGCAGTATTTT. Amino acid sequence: CASSLSGASTDTQYF.

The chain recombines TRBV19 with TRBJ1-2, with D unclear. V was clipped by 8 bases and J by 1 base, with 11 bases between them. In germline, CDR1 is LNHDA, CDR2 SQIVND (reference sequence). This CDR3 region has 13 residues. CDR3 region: CASLDEGNYGYTF. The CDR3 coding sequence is TGTGCCAGTTTAGACGAGGGTAACTATGGCTACACCTTC.

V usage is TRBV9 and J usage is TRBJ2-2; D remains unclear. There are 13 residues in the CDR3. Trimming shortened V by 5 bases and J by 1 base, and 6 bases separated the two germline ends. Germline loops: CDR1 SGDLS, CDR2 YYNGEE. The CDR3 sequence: CASRAGNTGELFF. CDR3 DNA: TGTGCCAGCAGGGCAGGGAACACCGGGGAGCTGTTTTTT.

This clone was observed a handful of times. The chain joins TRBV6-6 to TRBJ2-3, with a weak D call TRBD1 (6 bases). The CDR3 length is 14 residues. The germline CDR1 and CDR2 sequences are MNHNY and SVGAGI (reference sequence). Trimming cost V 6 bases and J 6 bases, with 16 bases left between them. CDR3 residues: CASRTRQVSDTQYF. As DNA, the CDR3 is TGTGCCAGCAGGACTCGACAGGTTTCGGATACGCAGTATTTT.

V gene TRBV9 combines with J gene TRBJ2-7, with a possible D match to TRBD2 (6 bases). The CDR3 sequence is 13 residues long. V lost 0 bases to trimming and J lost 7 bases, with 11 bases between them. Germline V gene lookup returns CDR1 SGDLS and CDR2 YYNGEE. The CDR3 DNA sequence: TGTGCCAGCAGCGTAGTTCTTGGAGGGGAGCAGTACTTC. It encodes CASSVVLGGEQYF.

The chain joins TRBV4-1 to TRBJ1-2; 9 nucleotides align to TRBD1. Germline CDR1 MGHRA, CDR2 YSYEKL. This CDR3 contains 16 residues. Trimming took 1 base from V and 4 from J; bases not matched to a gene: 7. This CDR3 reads CASSQVGTGNSYGYTF. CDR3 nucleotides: TGCGCCAGCAGCCAAGTTGGGACAGGGAATTCCTATGGCTACACCTTC.

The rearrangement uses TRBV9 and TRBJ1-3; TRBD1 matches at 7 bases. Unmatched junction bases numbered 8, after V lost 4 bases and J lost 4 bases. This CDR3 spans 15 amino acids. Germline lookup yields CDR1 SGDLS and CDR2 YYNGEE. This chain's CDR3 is CASSPQDRSGNTIYF. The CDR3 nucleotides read TGTGCCAGCAGCCCTCAGGACAGGTCGGGAAACACCATATATTTT.

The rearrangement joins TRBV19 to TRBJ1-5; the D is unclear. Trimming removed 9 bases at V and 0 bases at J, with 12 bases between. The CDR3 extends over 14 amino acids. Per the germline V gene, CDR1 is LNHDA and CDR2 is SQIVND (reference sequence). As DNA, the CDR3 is TGTGCCAGCAGGAACGGTTTTAGCAATCAGCCCCAGCATTTT. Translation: CASRNGFSNQPQHF.

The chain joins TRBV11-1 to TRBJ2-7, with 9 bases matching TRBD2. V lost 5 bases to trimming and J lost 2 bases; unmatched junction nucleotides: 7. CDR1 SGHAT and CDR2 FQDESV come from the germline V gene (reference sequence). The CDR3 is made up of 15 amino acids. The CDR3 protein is CASSLGLAPTYEQYF. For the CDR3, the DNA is TGTGCCAGCAGCCTCGGACTAGCGCCGACCTACGAGCAGTACTTC.

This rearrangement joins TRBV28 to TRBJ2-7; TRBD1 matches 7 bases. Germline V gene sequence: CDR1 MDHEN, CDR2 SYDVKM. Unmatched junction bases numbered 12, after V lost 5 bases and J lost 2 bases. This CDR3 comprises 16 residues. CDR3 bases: TGTGCCAGCAGTCCTATAACCTCCGACAGGGCCTACGAGCAGTACTTC. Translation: CASSPITSDRAYEQYF.

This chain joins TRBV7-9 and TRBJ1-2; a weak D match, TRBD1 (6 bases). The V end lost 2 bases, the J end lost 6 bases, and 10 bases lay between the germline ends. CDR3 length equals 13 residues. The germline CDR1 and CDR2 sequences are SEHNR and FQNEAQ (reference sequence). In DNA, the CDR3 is TGTGCCAGCAGCTTACAGGGGCCTGATGGCTACACCTTC. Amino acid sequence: CASSLQGPDGYTF.

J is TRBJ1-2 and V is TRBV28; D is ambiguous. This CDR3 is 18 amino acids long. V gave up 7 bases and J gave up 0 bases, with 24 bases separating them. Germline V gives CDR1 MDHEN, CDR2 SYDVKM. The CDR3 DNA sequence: TGTGCCAGCACTAAAACCAGGCATTCCCGTACACCTAACTATGGCTACACCTTC. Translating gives CASTKTRHSRTPNYGYTF.

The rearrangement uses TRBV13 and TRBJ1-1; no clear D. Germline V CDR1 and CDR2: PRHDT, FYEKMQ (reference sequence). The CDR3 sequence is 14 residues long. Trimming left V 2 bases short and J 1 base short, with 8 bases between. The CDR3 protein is CASSLNLWNTEAFF. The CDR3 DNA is TGTGCCAGCAGCTTAAATTTATGGAACACTGAAGCTTTCTTT.

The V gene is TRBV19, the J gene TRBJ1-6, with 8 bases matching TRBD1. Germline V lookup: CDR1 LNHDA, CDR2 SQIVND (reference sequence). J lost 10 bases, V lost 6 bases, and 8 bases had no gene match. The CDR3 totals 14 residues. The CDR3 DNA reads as TGTGCCAGTAGCCTGACAGGGGAGGGATCACCCCTCCACTTT. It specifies CASSLTGEGSPLHF. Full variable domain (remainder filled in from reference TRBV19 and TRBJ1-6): DGGITQSPKYLFRKEGQNVTLSCEQNLNHDAMYWYRQDPGQGLRLIYYSQIVNDFQKGDIAEGYSVSREKKESFPLTVTSAQKNPTAFYLCASSLTGEGSPLHFGNGTRLTVT.

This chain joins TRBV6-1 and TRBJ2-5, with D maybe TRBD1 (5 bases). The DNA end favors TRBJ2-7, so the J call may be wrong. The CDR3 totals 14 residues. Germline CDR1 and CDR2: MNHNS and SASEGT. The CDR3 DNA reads TGTGCCAGCGTCGACAGATCGGGCTCCTACGAGCAGTACTTC. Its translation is CASVDRSGSYEQYF.

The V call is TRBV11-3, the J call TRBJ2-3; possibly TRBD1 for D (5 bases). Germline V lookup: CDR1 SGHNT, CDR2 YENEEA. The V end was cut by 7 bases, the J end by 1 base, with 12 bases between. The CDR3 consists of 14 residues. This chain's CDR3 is CASTLGHRTDTQYF. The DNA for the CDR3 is TGTGCCAGCACCTTGGGGCACCGCACAGATACGCAGTATTTT.

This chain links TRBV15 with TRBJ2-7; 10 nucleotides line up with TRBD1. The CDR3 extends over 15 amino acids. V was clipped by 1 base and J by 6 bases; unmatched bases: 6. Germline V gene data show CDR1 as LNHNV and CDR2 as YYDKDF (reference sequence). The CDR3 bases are TGTGCCACCAGCAGAGGGGGACAGGGGAACCTCGAGCAGTACTTC. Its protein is CATSRGGQGNLEQYF. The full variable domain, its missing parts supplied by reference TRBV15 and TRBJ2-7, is DAMVIQNPRYQVTQFGKPVTLSCSQTLNHNVMYWYQQKSSQAPKLLFHYYDKDFNNEADTPDNFQSRRPNTSFCFLDIRSPGLGDTAMYLCATSRGGQGNLEQYFGPGTRLTVT.

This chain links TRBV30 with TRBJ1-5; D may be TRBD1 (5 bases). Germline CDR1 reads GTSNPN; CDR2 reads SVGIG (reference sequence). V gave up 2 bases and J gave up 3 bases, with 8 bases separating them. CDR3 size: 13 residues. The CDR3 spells CAWSLTVNQPQHF. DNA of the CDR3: TGTGCCTGGAGTCTGACAGTCAATCAGCCCCAGCATTTT.

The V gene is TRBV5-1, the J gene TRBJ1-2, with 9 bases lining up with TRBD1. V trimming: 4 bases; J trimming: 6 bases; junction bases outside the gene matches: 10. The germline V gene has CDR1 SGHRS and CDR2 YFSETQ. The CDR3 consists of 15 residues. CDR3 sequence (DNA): TGCGCCAGCAGCAAACCTACAGGGGGCTGGGATGGCTACACCTTC. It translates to CASSKPTGGWDGYTF.

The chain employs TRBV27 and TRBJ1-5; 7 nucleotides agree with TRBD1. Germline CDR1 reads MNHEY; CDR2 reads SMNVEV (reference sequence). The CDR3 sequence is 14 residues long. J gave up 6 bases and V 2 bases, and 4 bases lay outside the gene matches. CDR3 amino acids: CASSLKGAVQPQHF. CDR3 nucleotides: TGTGCCAGCAGTTTAAAGGGGGCCGTTCAGCCCCAGCATTTT.